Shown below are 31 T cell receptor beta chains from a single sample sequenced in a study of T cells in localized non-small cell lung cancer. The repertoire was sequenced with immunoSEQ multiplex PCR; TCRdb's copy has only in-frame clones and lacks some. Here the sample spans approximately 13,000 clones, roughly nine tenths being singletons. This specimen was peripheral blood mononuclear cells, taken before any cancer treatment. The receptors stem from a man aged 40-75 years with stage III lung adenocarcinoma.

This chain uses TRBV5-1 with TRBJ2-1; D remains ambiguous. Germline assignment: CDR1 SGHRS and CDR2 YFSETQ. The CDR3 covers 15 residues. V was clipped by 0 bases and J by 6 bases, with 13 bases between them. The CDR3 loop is CASSLGLAGLNEQFF. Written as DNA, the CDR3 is TGCGCCAGCAGCTTGGGACTCGCCGGGCTCAATGAGCAGTTCTTC.

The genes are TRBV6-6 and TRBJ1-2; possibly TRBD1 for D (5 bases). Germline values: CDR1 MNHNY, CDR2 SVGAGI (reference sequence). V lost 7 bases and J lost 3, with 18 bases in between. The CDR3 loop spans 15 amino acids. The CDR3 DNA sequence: TGTGCCAGCACCCCTCTGGGGGGGTCACACTATGGCTACACCTTC. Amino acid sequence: CASTPLGGSHYGYTF.

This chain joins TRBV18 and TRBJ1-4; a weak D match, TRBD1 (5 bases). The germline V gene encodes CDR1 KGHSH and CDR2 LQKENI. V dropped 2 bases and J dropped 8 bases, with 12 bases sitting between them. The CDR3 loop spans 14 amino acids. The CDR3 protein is CASSPELRGEKLFF. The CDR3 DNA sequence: TGTGCCAGCTCACCAGAATTGCGGGGGGAAAAACTGTTTTTT.

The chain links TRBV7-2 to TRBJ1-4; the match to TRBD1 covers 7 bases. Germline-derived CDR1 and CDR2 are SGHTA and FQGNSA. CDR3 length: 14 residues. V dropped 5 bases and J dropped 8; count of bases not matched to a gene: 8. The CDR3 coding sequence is TGTGCCAGCAGCACGACAGGGTTATCGGAAAAACTGTTTTTT. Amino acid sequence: CASSTTGLSEKLFF.

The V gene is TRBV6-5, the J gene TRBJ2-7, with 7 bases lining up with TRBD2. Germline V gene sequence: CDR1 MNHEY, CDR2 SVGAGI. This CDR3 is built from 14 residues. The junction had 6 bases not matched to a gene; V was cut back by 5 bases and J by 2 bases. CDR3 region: CASSGGDRPYEQYF. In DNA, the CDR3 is TGTGCCAGCAGTGGGGGGGACCGACCCTACGAGCAGTACTTC.

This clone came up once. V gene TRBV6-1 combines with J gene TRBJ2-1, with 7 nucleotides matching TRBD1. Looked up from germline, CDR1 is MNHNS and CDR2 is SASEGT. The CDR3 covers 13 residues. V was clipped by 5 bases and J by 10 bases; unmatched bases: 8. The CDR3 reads CASSSLTGLEQFF. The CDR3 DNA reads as TGTGCCAGCAGTTCTCTGACAGGGCTAGAGCAGTTCTTC.

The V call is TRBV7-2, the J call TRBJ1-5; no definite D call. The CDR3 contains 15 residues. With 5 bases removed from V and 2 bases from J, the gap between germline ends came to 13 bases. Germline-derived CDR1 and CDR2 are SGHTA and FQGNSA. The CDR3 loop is CASSPAQNGNQPQHF. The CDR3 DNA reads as TGTGCCAGCAGCCCCGCCCAGAACGGCAATCAGCCCCAGCATTTT.

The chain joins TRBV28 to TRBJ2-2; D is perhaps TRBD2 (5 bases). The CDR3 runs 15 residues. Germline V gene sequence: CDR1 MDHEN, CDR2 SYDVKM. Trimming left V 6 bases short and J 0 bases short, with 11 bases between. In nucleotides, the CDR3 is TGTGCCAGCAGCCGCGGAGGCGCGAACACCGGGGAGCTGTTTTTT. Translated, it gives CASSRGGANTGELFF.

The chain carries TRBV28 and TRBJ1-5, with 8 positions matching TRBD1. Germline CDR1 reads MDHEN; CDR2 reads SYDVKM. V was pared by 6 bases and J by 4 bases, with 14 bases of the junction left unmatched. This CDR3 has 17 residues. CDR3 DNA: TGTGCCAGCAGACCTGGACAGGGTCTCAAAAATAATCAGCCCCAGCATTTT. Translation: CASRPGQGLKNNQPQHF.

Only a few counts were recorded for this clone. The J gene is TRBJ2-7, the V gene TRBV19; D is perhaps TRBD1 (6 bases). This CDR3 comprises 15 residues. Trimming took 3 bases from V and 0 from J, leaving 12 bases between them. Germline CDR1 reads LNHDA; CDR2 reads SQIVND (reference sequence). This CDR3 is CASSIGQGSSYEQYF. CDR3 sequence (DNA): TGTGCCAGTAGTATCGGGCAGGGGAGCTCCTACGAGCAGTACTTC.

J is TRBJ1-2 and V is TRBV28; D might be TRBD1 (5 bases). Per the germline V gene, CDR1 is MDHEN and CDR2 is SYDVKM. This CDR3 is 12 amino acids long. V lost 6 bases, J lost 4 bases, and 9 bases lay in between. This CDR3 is CASRQVPYGYTF. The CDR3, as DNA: TGTGCCAGCAGACAGGTCCCCTATGGCTACACCTTC.

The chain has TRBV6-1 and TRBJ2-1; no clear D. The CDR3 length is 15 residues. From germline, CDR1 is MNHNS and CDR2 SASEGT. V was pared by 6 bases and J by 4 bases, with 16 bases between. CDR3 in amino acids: CASSADFFSYNEQFF. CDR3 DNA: TGTGCCAGCAGCGCAGACTTTTTCTCGTACAATGAGCAGTTCTTC.

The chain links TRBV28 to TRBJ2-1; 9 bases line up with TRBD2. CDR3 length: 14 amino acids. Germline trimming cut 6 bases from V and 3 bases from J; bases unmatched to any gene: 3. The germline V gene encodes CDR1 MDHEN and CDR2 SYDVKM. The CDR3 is CASRGLADYNEQFF. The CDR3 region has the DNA TGTGCCAGCAGGGGACTAGCCGACTACAATGAGCAGTTCTTC.

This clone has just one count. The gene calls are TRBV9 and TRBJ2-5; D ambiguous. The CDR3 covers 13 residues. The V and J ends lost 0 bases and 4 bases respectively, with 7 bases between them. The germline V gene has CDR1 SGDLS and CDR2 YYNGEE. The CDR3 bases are TGTGCCAGCAGCGTAGAAGTCGGAGAGACCCAGTACTTC. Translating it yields CASSVEVGETQYF.

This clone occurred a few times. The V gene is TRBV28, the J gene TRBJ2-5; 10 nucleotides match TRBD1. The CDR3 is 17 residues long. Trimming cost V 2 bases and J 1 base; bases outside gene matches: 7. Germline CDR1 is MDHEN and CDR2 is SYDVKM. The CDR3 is CASSLETGGAVQETQYF. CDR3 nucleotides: TGTGCCAGCAGTTTAGAGACAGGGGGCGCCGTCCAAGAGACCCAGTACTTC.

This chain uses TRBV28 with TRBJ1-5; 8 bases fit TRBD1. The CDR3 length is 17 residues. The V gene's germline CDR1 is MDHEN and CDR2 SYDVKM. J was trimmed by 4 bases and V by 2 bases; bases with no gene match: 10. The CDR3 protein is CASSLLPGQGGNQPQHF. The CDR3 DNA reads TGTGCCAGCAGTTTACTACCCGGACAGGGAGGAAATCAGCCCCAGCATTTT.

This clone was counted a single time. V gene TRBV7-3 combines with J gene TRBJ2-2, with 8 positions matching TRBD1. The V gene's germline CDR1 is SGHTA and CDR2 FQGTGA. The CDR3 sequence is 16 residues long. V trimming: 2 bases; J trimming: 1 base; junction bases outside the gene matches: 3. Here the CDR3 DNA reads TGTGCCAGCAGCTTAGGAGGACAGGGGAACACCGGGGAGCTGTTTTTT. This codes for CASSLGGQGNTGELFF.

The CDR3: CASSQDLAETYEQYF. DNA of the CDR3: TGCGCCAGCAGCCAAGACCTAGCGGAGACCTACGAGCAGTACTTC. The V gene is TRBV4-1, the J gene TRBJ2-5, with 7 bases fitting TRBD2. The tail of the sequence fits TRBJ2-7 better, so the J call may be wrong. Per the germline V gene, CDR1 is MGHRA and CDR2 is YSYEKL. This CDR3 has 15 amino acids.

The CDR3 reads CASSFFGTGEETQYF. CDR3 sequence (DNA): TGTGCCAGCAGCTTCTTTGGGACAGGAGAAGAGACCCAGTACTTC. The V gene is TRBV5-5, the J gene TRBJ2-5; TRBD1 matches 8 bases. Germline CDR1 is SGHKS and CDR2 is YYEKEE (reference sequence). J gave up 3 bases and V 2 bases, and 6 bases lay outside the gene matches. The CDR3 length is 15 residues.

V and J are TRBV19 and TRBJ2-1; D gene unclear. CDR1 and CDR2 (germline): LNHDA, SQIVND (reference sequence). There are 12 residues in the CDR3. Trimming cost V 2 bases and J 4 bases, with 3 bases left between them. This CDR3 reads CASSIKYNEQFF. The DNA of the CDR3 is TGTGCCAGTAGTATAAAGTACAATGAGCAGTTCTTC. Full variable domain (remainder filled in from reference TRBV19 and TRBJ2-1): DGGITQSPKYLFRKEGQNVTLSCEQNLNHDAMYWYRQDPGQGLRLIYYSQIVNDFQKGDIAEGYSVSREKKESFPLTVTSAQKNPTAFYLCASSIKYNEQFFGPGTRLTVL.

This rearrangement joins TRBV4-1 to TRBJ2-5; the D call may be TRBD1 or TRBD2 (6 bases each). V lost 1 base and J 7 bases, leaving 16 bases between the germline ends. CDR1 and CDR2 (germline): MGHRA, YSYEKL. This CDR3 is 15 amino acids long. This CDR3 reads CASSQVPGAGGTQYF. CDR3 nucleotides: TGCGCCAGCAGCCAAGTACCGGGGGCGGGTGGGACCCAGTACTTC.

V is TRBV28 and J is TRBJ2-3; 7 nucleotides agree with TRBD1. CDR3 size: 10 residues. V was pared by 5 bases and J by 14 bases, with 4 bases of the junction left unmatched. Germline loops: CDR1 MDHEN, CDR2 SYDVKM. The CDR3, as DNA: TGTGCCAGCAGTAGGACAGGATGGTATTTT. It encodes CASSRTGWYF. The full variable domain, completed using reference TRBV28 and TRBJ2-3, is DVKVTQSSRYLVKRTGEKVFLECVQDMDHENMFWYRQDPGLGLRLIYFSYDVKMKEKGDIPEGYSVSREKKERFSLILESASTNQTSMYLCASSRTGWYFGPGTRLTVL.

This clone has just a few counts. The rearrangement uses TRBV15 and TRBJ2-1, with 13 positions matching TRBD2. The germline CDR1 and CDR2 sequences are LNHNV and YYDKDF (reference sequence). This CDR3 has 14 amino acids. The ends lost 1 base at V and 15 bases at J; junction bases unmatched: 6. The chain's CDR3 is CATSRGTSGSSRFF. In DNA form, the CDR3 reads TGTGCCACCAGCAGAGGGACTAGCGGGAGTAGTCGGTTCTTC.

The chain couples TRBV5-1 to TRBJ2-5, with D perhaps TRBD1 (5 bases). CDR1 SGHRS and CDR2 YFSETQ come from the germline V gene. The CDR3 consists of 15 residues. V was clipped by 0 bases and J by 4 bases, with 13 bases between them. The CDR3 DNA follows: TGCGCCAGCAGCTTGGTCCCAACAAGGGGAGAGACCCAGTACTTC. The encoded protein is CASSLVPTRGETQYF.

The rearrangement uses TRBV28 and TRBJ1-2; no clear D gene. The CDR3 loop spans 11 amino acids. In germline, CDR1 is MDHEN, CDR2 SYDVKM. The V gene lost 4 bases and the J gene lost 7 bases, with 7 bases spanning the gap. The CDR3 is CASSWGGGYTF. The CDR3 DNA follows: TGTGCCAGCAGTTGGGGTGGTGGCTACACCTTC.

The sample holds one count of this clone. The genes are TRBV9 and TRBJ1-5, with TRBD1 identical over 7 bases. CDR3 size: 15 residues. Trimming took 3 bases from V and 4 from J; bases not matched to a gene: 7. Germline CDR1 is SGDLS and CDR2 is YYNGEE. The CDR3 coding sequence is TGTGCCAGCAGCGAAGGGGGCGCCGGTAATCAGCCCCAGCATTTT. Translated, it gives CASSEGGAGNQPQHF. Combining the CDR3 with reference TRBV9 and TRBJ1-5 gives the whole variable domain DSGVTQTPKHLITATGQRVTLRCSPRSGDLSVYWYQQSLDQGLQFLIQYYNGEERAKGNILERFSAQQFPDLHSELNLSSLELGDSALYFCASSEGGAGNQPQHFGDGTRLSIL.

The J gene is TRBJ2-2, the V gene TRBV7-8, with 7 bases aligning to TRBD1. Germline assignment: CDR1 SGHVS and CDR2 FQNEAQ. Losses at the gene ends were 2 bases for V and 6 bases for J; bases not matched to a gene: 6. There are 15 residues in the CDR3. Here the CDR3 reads CASSLYRGWAGELFF. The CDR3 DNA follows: TGTGCCAGCAGCTTATACAGGGGCTGGGCCGGGGAGCTGTTTTTT.

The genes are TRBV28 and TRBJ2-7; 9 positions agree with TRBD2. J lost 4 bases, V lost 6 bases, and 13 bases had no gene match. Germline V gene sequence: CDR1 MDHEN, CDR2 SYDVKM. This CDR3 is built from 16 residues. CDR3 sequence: CASRLGSPSGIYEQYF. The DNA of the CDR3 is TGTGCCAGCAGGTTGGGGTCTCCTAGCGGGATTTACGAGCAGTACTTC.

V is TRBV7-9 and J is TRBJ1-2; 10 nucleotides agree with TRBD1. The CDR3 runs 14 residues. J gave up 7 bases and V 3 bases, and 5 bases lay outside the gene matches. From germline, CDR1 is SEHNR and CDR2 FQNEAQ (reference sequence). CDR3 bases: TGTGCCAGCAGCTTGACAGGGGGCGAAGGTGGCTACACCTTC. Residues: CASSLTGGEGGYTF.

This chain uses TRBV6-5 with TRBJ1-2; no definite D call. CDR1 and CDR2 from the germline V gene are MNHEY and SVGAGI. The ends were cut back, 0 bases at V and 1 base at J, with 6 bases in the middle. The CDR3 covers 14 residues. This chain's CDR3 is CASSYSGSNYGYTF. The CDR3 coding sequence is TGTGCCAGCAGTTACTCGGGAAGTAACTATGGCTACACCTTC.

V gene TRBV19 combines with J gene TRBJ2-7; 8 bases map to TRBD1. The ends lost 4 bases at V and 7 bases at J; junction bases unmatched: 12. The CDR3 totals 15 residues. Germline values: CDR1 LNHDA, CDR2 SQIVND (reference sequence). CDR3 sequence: CASSNPYRGRTEQYF. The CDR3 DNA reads TGTGCCAGTAGTAACCCTTACAGGGGGAGAACGGAGCAGTACTTC. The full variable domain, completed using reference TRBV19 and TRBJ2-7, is DGGITQSPKYLFRKEGQNVTLSCEQNLNHDAMYWYRQDPGQGLRLIYYSQIVNDFQKGDIAEGYSVSREKKESFPLTVTSAQKNPTAFYLCASSNPYRGRTEQYFGPGTRLTVT.